The 29 T cell receptor beta chains in this list originate from one sample, sequenced in a study of T cell responses to AZD1222 COVID-19 vaccine. Some clones are missing from TCRdb's copy, which holds only in-frame ones; the method was immunoSEQ multiplex PCR. Found here are 130,000 or so clones, over 90% of them singletons; the top ten hold about 5%. The sequenced sample was peripheral blood, obtained on day 0 of AZD1222 vaccination. Source of these receptors: an adult in good health.

V and J are TRBV6-5 and TRBJ2-7; D remains unclear. Germline CDR1 and CDR2: MNHEY and SVGAGI. The CDR3 extends over 12 amino acids. The V gene lost 8 bases and the J gene lost 5 bases, with 13 bases spanning the gap. CDR3 DNA sequence: TGTGCCAGCGGCGGACCTCTAAACGAGCAGTACTTC. Translating it yields CASGGPLNEQYF.

This clone was recorded only once. The chain carries TRBV3-1 (or the pseudogene TRBV3-2) and TRBJ2-1; 7 positions match TRBD1. There are 15 residues in the CDR3. Germline V lookup: CDR1 LGHDT, CDR2 YNNKEL (reference sequence). Germline trimming cut 6 bases from V and 0 bases from J; bases unmatched to any gene: 5. The DNA for the CDR3 is TGTGCCAGCAGGCCCCGACAGGGCTCCTACAATGAGCAGTTCTTC. This codes for CASRPRQGSYNEQFF.

The chain is built from TRBV10-3 and TRBJ2-1; unclear D gene. The CDR3 has 14 residues. Per germline, CDR1 ENHRY and CDR2 SYGVKD. Deletions cut 4 bases from V and 5 bases from J, with 12 bases between. The CDR3 here is CAISGKGRDNEQFF. CDR3 nucleotide sequence: TGTGCCATCAGTGGGAAGGGAAGGGACAATGAGCAGTTCTTC.

The chain joins TRBV27 to TRBJ1-1; the D is unclear. Trimming took off 6 bases at V and 7 bases at J, with 15 bases between the two ends. The CDR3 has 13 residues. Germline V gene sequence: CDR1 MNHEY, CDR2 SMNVEV (reference sequence). The CDR3 bases are TGTGCCAGCAGATCCGTAGTGGGAAGTGAAGCTTTCTTT. Its translation is CASRSVVGSEAFF.

The V call is TRBV6-4, the J call TRBJ2-1, with 7 bases identical to TRBD2. Germline CDR1 reads MRHNA; CDR2 reads SNTAGT. The length of the CDR3 is 16 residues. V dropped 0 bases and J dropped 0; count of bases not matched to a gene: 2. CDR3 nucleotide sequence: TGTGCCAGCAGTGACTCGGGGGGGAGCTCCTACAATGAGCAGTTCTTC. Residues: CASSDSGGSSYNEQFF.

The chain is built from TRBV7-9 and TRBJ1-1; 7 bases are a match to TRBD1. Germline-derived CDR1 and CDR2 are SEHNR and FQNEAQ (reference sequence). Trimming at V came to 5 bases and at J to 8 bases, leaving 14 bases not matched to a gene. The CDR3 has 15 amino acids. The CDR3 coding sequence is TGTGCCAGCAGCCCATTCGGCCAGGGGGGCCCAGAAGCTTTCTTT. It codes for CASSPFGQGGPEAFF.

The genes are TRBV25-1 and TRBJ2-5, with D uncertain. The germline CDR1 and CDR2 sequences are MGHDK and SYGVNS. The V gene lost 5 bases and the J gene lost 5 bases, with 12 bases spanning the gap. This CDR3 contains 13 residues. Here the CDR3 reads CASSPALLETQYF. CDR3 in DNA: TGTGCCAGCAGTCCGGCCCTACTGGAGACCCAGTACTTC.

The CDR3 loop reads CASSVTVNSPLHF. The CDR3, as DNA: TGTGCCAGCAGTGTAACAGTTAATTCACCCCTCCACTTT. This chain connects TRBV7-2 to TRBJ1-6; the D is unclear. Trimming took off 6 bases at V and 6 bases at J, with 9 bases between the two ends. This CDR3 comprises 13 residues. Germline CDR1 and CDR2: SGHTA and FQGNSA.

The chain carries TRBV29-1 and TRBJ2-3; D may be TRBD1 (7 bases). V was trimmed by 1 base and J by 7 bases, leaving 12 bases between them. The length of the CDR3 is 13 residues. CDR1 and CDR2 (germline): SQVTM, ANQGSEA. The CDR3 is CSVEAGGGYTQYF. For the CDR3, the DNA is TGCAGCGTTGAAGCAGGGGGAGGCTATACGCAGTATTTT.

The gene calls are TRBV19 and TRBJ2-1, with 9 bases identical to TRBD2. Trimming removed 6 bases from V and 6 bases from J; junction bases left unmatched: 9. The germline gives CDR1 LNHDA, CDR2 SQIVND (reference sequence). The CDR3 is made up of 15 amino acids. CDR3 bases: TGTGCCAGTAGCCGAAAGCGGGAGGCCATCAATGAGCAGTTCTTC. Translating it yields CASSRKREAINEQFF.

For this clone: Germline and junction disagree at one end, which may indicate a read error. This chain joins TRBV7-7 and TRBJ1-1; tentative D call: TRBD1 (6 bases). There are 13 residues in the CDR3. The germline CDR1 and CDR2 sequences are SSHAT and FNYEAQ (reference sequence). This CDR3 is CASSLGGGTEAFF. The CDR3 DNA reads as TGTGCTAGCAGCTTAGGGGGTGGGACTGAAGCTTTCTTT.

This sequence joins TRBV27 and TRBJ2-7; the match to TRBD1 covers 9 bases. This CDR3 is built from 17 residues. The junction had 12 bases not matched to a gene; V was cut back by 4 bases and J by 2 bases. Germline-derived CDR1 and CDR2 are MNHEY and SMNVEV (reference sequence). CDR3 residues: CASSSKRGQGRAYEQYF. In DNA, the CDR3 is TGTGCCAGCAGTTCAAAAAGAGGACAGGGGAGGGCCTACGAGCAGTACTTC.

The J gene is TRBJ2-3, the V gene TRBV7-9; D is uncertain. Germline V lookup: CDR1 SEHNR, CDR2 FQNEAQ (reference sequence). Trimming left V 5 bases short and J 6 bases short, with 9 bases between. The CDR3 has 12 amino acids. The CDR3 here is CASSHLSDTQYF. Here the CDR3 DNA reads TGTGCCAGCAGCCACCTTTCCGATACGCAGTATTTT.

The CDR3 region is CASSSTNRGGYGYTF. The CDR3 DNA sequence: TGTGCCAGCAGCTCAACAAACAGGGGAGGCTATGGCTACACCTTC. The gene calls are TRBV7-2 and TRBJ1-2, with 7 bases that match TRBD1. The V segment lost 4 bases and the J segment 4 bases; nucleotides outside the gene matches: 9. The CDR3 loop spans 15 amino acids. Germline lookup yields CDR1 SGHTA and CDR2 FQGNSA.

This clone was found a few times. V gene TRBV7-8 combines with J gene TRBJ1-1, with D unclear. V was trimmed by 1 base and J by 13 bases, leaving 19 bases between them. The V gene's germline CDR1 is SGHVS and CDR2 FQNEAQ. This CDR3 has 14 residues. CDR3 sequence (DNA): TGTGCCAGCAGCTTAGTTGGTGTGCGGTCCCGGGGTTTCTTT. Translating gives CASSLVGVRSRGFF.

V is TRBV19 and J is TRBJ2-3; maybe TRBD2 (5 bases). The CDR3 runs to 13 residues. The germline gives CDR1 LNHDA, CDR2 SQIVND (reference sequence). V lost 10 bases, J lost 1 base, and 12 bases lay in between. The CDR3 DNA is TGTGCCACCGGACTGCTAGGCACAGATACGCAGTATTTT. Its translation is CATGLLGTDTQYF.

The chain links TRBV4-2 to TRBJ2-1, with a possible D match to TRBD1 (6 bases). The CDR3 extends over 15 amino acids. V shed 4 bases and J shed 4 bases, with 14 bases lying between them. CDR1 and CDR2 from the germline V gene are LGHNA and YNFKEQ. The CDR3 here is CASSPDTGIYNEQFF. In DNA, the CDR3 is TGTGCCAGCAGCCCCGATACAGGGATTTACAATGAGCAGTTCTTC.

This rearrangement joins TRBV9 to TRBJ1-6; the D gene is possibly TRBD1 (5 bases). Trimming stripped 4 bases from V and 10 bases from J, with 9 bases between. Per germline, CDR1 SGDLS and CDR2 YYNGEE. The CDR3 is 12 amino acids. CDR3 amino acids: CASSTRDSPLHF. The CDR3 coding sequence is TGTGCCAGCAGCACCAGGGACTCACCCCTCCACTTT.

The V call is TRBV28, the J call TRBJ2-2; D possibly corresponds to TRBD1 (5 bases). V was cut by 2 bases and J by 8 bases, with 15 bases left in between. This CDR3 has 15 residues. Germline CDR1 and CDR2: MDHEN and SYDVKM. The CDR3, as DNA: TGTGCCAGCAGTTTACGAGTTCAGGGCGTGGGGGAGCTGTTTTTT. As protein: CASSLRVQGVGELFF.

Concerning this clone itself: The junction does not match germline at one end; this may be a read error. The J gene is TRBJ2-1, the V gene TRBV19; TRBD2 agrees at 8 bases. This CDR3 spans 13 amino acids. Germline V gene lookup returns CDR1 LNHDA and CDR2 SQIVND (reference sequence). The CDR3 DNA reads as TGTGCCGGTAGTACCGGACTAGCCAATGAGCAGTTCTTC. This translates into CAGSTGLANEQFF.

The chain has TRBV4-1 and TRBJ2-1; D is perhaps TRBD2 (6 bases). The CDR3 loop spans 13 amino acids. Germline V gene sequence: CDR1 MGHRA, CDR2 YSYEKL. V shed 5 bases and J shed 5 bases, with 10 bases lying between them. The CDR3 sequence is CASSWGVDNEQFF. The CDR3 DNA reads TGCGCCAGCAGCTGGGGGGTCGACAATGAGCAGTTCTTC.

CDR3 in amino acids: CASQGQSYEQYF. The CDR3 nucleotides are TGTGCCAGCCAGGGACAGAGCTACGAGCAGTACTTC. The V call is TRBV12-3 or TRBV12-4, the J call TRBJ2-7; TRBD1 agrees at 7 bases. After removal of 8 bases from V and 3 bases from J, the junction contained 4 bases not matched to a gene. This CDR3 contains 12 residues.

The chain has TRBV28 and TRBJ1-6; the D is unclear. Trimming took 2 bases from V and 6 from J, leaving 11 bases between them. The CDR3 loop spans 15 amino acids. The V gene's germline CDR1 is MDHEN and CDR2 SYDVKM. The CDR3 is CASSLLVRPNSPLHF. CDR3 DNA: TGTGCCAGCAGTTTACTGGTGAGACCTAATTCACCCCTCCACTTT.

The rearrangement joins TRBV7-2 to TRBJ2-5, with D perhaps matching TRBD2 (6 bases). The V and J ends lost 5 bases and 3 bases respectively, with 22 bases between them. The CDR3 is 17 amino acids. Germline V gene sequence: CDR1 SGHTA, CDR2 FQGNSA. The chain's CDR3 is CASSPRWLLSGEETQYF. The CDR3 DNA reads TGTGCCAGCAGCCCCCGCTGGTTACTTAGCGGAGAAGAGACCCAGTACTTC.

V usage is TRBV18 and J usage is TRBJ1-1; D gene unclear. There are 14 residues in the CDR3. V shed 2 bases and J shed 0 bases, with 7 bases lying between them. Germline values: CDR1 KGHSH, CDR2 LQKENI. The CDR3, as DNA: TGTGCCAGCTCACCAACACAGATGAACACTGAAGCTTTCTTT. Its protein product is CASSPTQMNTEAFF.

This chain uses TRBV6-5 with TRBJ2-2; 9 nucleotides agree with TRBD1. V lost 6 bases, J lost 5 bases, and 7 bases stayed unmatched. CDR1 is MNHEY and CDR2 is SVGAGI in the germline V gene. The CDR3 covers 15 residues. The CDR3 loop reads CASSPDRGGTGELFF. DNA of the CDR3: TGTGCCAGCAGCCCGGACAGGGGAGGGACCGGGGAGCTGTTTTTT.

The chain links TRBV7-9 to TRBJ1-3, with 10 bases fitting TRBD1. The trim removed 5 bases at V and 4 bases at J, leaving 5 bases unmatched. The CDR3 runs to 15 residues. CDR1 SEHNR and CDR2 FQNEAQ come from the germline V gene (reference sequence). This CDR3 is CASSPGTGDGNTIYF. Here the CDR3 DNA reads TGTGCCAGCAGCCCGGGGACAGGGGACGGAAACACCATATATTTT.

This sequence joins TRBV30 and TRBJ1-5; D is ambiguous. The CDR3 is 13 residues long. V lost 1 base to trimming and J lost 5 bases, with 9 bases between them. Germline V gene lookup returns CDR1 GTSNPN and CDR2 SVGIG (reference sequence). CDR3 protein: CAWSEAADQPQHF. The DNA for the CDR3 is TGTGCCTGGAGTGAGGCCGCCGATCAGCCCCAGCATTTT.

The rearrangement joins TRBV19 to TRBJ1-6; no definite D call. V was clipped by 10 bases and J by 0 bases, with 19 bases between them. The length of the CDR3 is 17 residues. Germline V gene sequence: CDR1 LNHDA, CDR2 SQIVND (reference sequence). The CDR3 sequence: CAITREGRSSYNSPLHF. The CDR3 DNA sequence: TGTGCCATAACCCGGGAAGGGCGCAGCTCCTATAATTCACCCCTCCACTTT.